This is a list of T cell receptor beta chains from one sample in a study of cytomegalovirus exposure and HLA in healthy donors. The table came from immunoSEQ multiplex PCR; TCRdb's copy has only in-frame clones and leaves some out. Among over 150,000 clones listed, 68% were seen once. The sequencing sample was made of PBMCs. These TCRs come from a woman in her thirties or forties in good health and CMV-seropositive. Both conserved end residues are part of each CDR3. A D gene is named only where the DNA matches it firmly. Size tells how often a clone was seen (once, few, many) or the class of an expanded clone, and some rows leave it out.

v_call	clone_size	d_call	j_call	cdr3_nt	cdr3_aa
TRBV2	-	-	TRBJ1-5	TGTGCCAGCCTGGGGCAGGGAAATCAGCCCCAGCATTTT	CASLGQGNQPQHF
TRBV5-1	-	-	TRBJ2-2	TGCGCCAGCAGCGGGGCAGACACCGGGGAGCTGTTTTTT	CASSGADTGELFF
TRBV7-2	-	-	TRBJ2-2	TGTGCCAGCAGCTTAAAGCTAGCGAGTACCGGGGAGCTGTTTTTT	CASSLKLASTGELFF
TRBV29-1	few	-	TRBJ2-7	TGCAGCGTTCCCCTAATCTGGGCCCCCTCCTACGAGCAGTACTTC	CSVPLIWAPSYEQYF
TRBV7-9	few	TRBD1	TRBJ2-7	TGTGCCAGCAGCAACAGGGGGCTTACCTACGAGCAGTACTTC	CASSNRGLTYEQYF
TRBV18	-	-	TRBJ1-1	TGTGCCAGCTCAGAGGAGGGGACGAACACTGAAGCTTTCTTT	CASSEEGTNTEAFF
TRBV9	-	-	TRBJ1-1	TGTGCCAGCAGCTGGGACATTGTGAACACTGAAGCTTTCTTT	CASSWDIVNTEAFF
TRBV4-3	-	-	TRBJ2-3	TGCGCCAGCAGCCCAGGGGCCTCTCACACAGATACGCAGTATTTT	CASSPGASHTDTQYF
TRBV5-4	-	TRBD2	TRBJ2-3	TGTGCCAGCAGCGCCGGACTAGCGGGGGTAGGAGATACGCAGTATTTT	CASSAGLAGVGDTQYF
TRBV27	-	-	TRBJ1-2	TGTGCCAGCAGTTCCCTTTTCGGCGCTTTTCCCCCCCGGGACTATGGCTACACCTTC	CASSSLFGAFPPRDYGYTF
TRBV19	-	TRBD2	TRBJ2-7	TGTGCCAGTAGCCTCCGGACTAGCGGGGGCCCCGGATCCTACGAGCAGTACTTC	CASSLRTSGGPGSYEQYF
TRBV7-3	-	TRBD1	TRBJ1-5	TGTGCCAGCAGCTCCAGGGACAGGGCGGAGCCCCAGCATTTT	CASSSRDRAEPQHF
TRBV19	few	-	TRBJ1-5	TGTGCCAGTAAAGACAAAGGGAGCAATCAGCCCCAGAATTTT	CASKDKGSNQPQNF
TRBV9	-	TRBD2	TRBJ2-2	TGTGCCAGCAGCTCTAGCGGGGATACCGGGGAGCTGTTTTTT	CASSSSGDTGELFF
TRBV5-8	-	-	TRBJ2-7	TGTGCCAGCAGCTTGACCGGGACCTACGAGCAGTACTTC	CASSLTGTYEQYF
TRBV28	-	-	TRBJ1-2	TGTGCCAGCAGAGCGAGGGTGGGATATGGCTACACCTTC	CASRARVGYGYTF
TRBV19	-	-	TRBJ2-5	TGTGCCAGTAGTATAGTCAGGGAAACGACCCAGTACTTC	CASSIVRETTQYF
TRBV6-1	-	-	TRBJ1-2	TGTGCCAGCACCGAGTGGGCAGGGGCTGGCTACACCTTC	CASTEWAGAGYTF
TRBV7-2	-	-	TRBJ2-5	TGTGCCAGCAGCTTAGCCAGGGGAGAGACCCAGTACTTC	CASSLARGETQYF
TRBV4-1	-	TRBD2	TRBJ2-4	TGCGCCAGCAGCCAAGACCCCCTAGCGGGAGGTAACATTCAGTACTTC	CASSQDPLAGGNIQYF
TRBV2	-	TRBD2	TRBJ2-7	TGTGCCAGCAGTTACGGGACTAGCGGTACCTACGAGCAGTACTTC	CASSYGTSGTYEQYF
TRBV9	-	TRBD2	TRBJ2-7	TGTGCCAGCAGCGTAGAAGGGGACGGGACTATCTACGAGCAGTACTTC	CASSVEGDGTIYEQYF
TRBV6-5	-	-	TRBJ1-2	TGTGCCAGCAACCCCTCCATAACAGGGAACTATGGCTACCCCTTC	CASNPSITGNYGYPF
TRBV6-6	-	-	TRBJ1-2	TGTGCCAGCAGTCAAGGGGGAGACTATGGCTACACCTTC	CASSQGGDYGYTF
TRBV5-6	-	TRBD1	TRBJ2-7	TGTGCCAGCACCTCTGGACAGGGGTTCGGCGAGCAGTACTTC	CASTSGQGFGEQYF
TRBV5-1	-	-	TRBJ2-7	TGCGCCAGCACCACTGAGGGGGGGGCCTCCTACGAGCAGTACTTC	CASTTEGGASYEQYF
TRBV5-1	-	TRBD2	TRBJ2-7	TGCGCCAGCAGCCCGGCAACTAGCGGGAGAGAATACGGGGTATCCTACGAGCAGTACTTC	CASSPATSGREYGVSYEQYF
TRBV6-5	-	TRBD2	TRBJ2-7	TGTGCCAGCAGTTACGGACTAGCGGGAGTGTACGAGCAGTACTTC	CASSYGLAGVYEQYF
TRBV19	-	-	TRBJ2-1	TGTGCCAGTAGTGGTTCTGTGGCGGGCTCCTACAATGAGCAGTTCTTC	CASSGSVAGSYNEQFF
TRBV5-1	-	TRBD1	TRBJ2-7	TGCGCCAGCAGCTGGGGACAGGGATCCTACGAGCAGTACTTC	CASSWGQGSYEQYF
TRBV5-1	-	-	TRBJ1-5	TGCGCCAGCTCCCTCGGGGTAGAGGATCAGCCCCAGCATTTT	CASSLGVEDQPQHF
TRBV9	-	-	TRBJ2-1	TGTGCCAGCAGCGAGCGCTCTTACAATGAGCAGTTCTTC	CASSERSYNEQFF
TRBV4-3	-	-	TRBJ1-1	TGCGCCAGCAGCCTCTACAGGGAAGGGGTGAACACTGAAGCTTTCTTT	CASSLYREGVNTEAFF
TRBV27	-	-	TRBJ2-7	TGTGCCAGCAGTTTATCAAAAACGACAGGCTACGAGCAGTACTTC	CASSLSKTTGYEQYF
TRBV20-1	once	TRBD1	TRBJ2-7	TGCAGCACAGGGGACTACGAGCAGTACTTC	CSTGDYEQYF
TRBV19	few	-	TRBJ1-5	TGTGCCACACAGGGAGGCAATCAGCCCCAGCATTTT	CATQGGNQPQHF
TRBV7-6	-	TRBD2	TRBJ2-7	TGTGCCAGCAGCCCGGGACTAGCGGGATACGAGCAGTACTTC	CASSPGLAGYEQYF
TRBV14	-	-	TRBJ2-5	TGTGCCAGCAGCCAGATGCAGGGTGTTTGGGAGACCCAGTACTTC	CASSQMQGVWETQYF
TRBV27	-	TRBD2	TRBJ2-7	TGTGCCAGCAGTTCCACCACTCCTGTAGCGGGAGCCCCGTCGGGCGAGCAGTACTTC	CASSSTTPVAGAPSGEQYF
TRBV5-1	-	TRBD2	TRBJ2-7	TGCGCCAGCAGCTTAGGGGTGGGAGGACTAGCGGGAGACGCGGAGTACTTC	CASSLGVGGLAGDAEYF
TRBV19	-	-	TRBJ1-5	TGTGCCAGTAGTATCCCGAGTTCTCGCTCGCCCCAGCATTTT	CASSIPSSRSPQHF
TRBV27	-	-	TRBJ1-2	TGTGCCAGCAGTTTAAACAGGGAACATGGCTACACCTTC	CASSLNREHGYTF
TRBV27	-	-	TRBJ1-4	TGTGCCAGCAGTTTTAAGGGGCGACGGAGTAATGAAAAACTGTTTTTT	CASSFKGRRSNEKLFF
TRBV7-8	-	-	TRBJ2-5	TGTGCCAGCAGCCGTAGACAGACCCAAGAGACCCAGTACTTC	CASSRRQTQETQYF
TRBV18	-	TRBD1	TRBJ2-5	TGTGCCAGCTCACCTACAGGGGGCAGGGAGACCCAGTACTTC	CASSPTGGRETQYF
TRBV6-1	-	-	TRBJ1-2	TGTGCCAGCAGCCGAGCCCAGGGGTCCTGGGCTGGCTACCCCTTC	CASSRAQGSWAGYPF
TRBV18	-	-	TRBJ1-1	TGTGCCAGCTCACCTGGCAACACTGAAGCTTTCTTT	CASSPGNTEAFF
TRBV6-6	few	-	TRBJ2-7	TGTGCCAGCAGTGGCCACGAGGTGGCGGGCGAGCAGTACTTC	CASSGHEVAGEQYF
TRBV27	-	TRBD2	TRBJ2-2	TGTGCCAGCAGAGATAGCGGGAGGATCAACACCGGGGAGCTGTTTTTT	CASRDSGRINTGELFF